Sequencing of this T cell receptor beta chain was carried out in a study of tumor and adjacent non-tumor tissue in lung cancer. Study information: Histology: around twelve adenocarcinoma, 2 squamous cell carcinoma, 1 small cell lung cancer. The patients, 10 to 11 men and five or six women, were 31 to 76 with stage I to III disease.

On this clonotype itself: A read error may produce the germline difference seen at one junction end.

The library came from three nested PCR rounds adapted from ARM-PCR protocols. TCRdb re-called the multiplex PCR reads with MiXCR, one entry per CDR3 protein. The sample yields 78,000 or so distinct CDR3 sequences, roughly 80% seen once. RNA was extracted from bulk tissue without any cell sorting. The sequenced sample was lung tumor tissue. The sequence derives from a woman between 50 and 59 years old with non-small cell lung cancer.

The chain's CDR3 is CVSSEEDYEQYF. CDR3 bases: TGCGTCAGCAGTGAGGAAGATTATGAGCAGTACTTC. The chain recombines TRBV10-2 with TRBJ2-7; no firm D call. This CDR3 contains 12 residues. The germline CDR1 and CDR2 sequences are WSHSY and SAAADI.